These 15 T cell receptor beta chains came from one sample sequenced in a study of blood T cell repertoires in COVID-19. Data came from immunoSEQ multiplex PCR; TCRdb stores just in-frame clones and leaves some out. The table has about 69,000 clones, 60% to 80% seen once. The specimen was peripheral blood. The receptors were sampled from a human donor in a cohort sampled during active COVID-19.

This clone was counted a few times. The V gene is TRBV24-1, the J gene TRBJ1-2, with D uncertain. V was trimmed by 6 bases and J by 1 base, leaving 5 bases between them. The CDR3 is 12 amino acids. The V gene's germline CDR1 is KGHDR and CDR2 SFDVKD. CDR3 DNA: TGTGCCACCAGTAACAATAACTATGGCTACACCTTC. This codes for CATSNNNYGYTF.

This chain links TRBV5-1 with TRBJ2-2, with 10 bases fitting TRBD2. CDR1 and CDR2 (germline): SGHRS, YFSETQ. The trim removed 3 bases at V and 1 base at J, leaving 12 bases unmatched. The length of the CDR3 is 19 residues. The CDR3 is CASSSRPPAGGQNTGELFF. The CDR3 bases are TGCGCCAGCAGCTCGCGCCCCCCAGCGGGGGGGCAGAACACCGGGGAGCTGTTTTTT.

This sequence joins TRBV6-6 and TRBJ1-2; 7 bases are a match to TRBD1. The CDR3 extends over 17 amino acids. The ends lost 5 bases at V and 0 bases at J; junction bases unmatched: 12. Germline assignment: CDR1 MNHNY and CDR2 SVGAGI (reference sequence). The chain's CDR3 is CASSRQPGGLANYGYTF. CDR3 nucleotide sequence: TGTGCCAGCAGTCGACAACCAGGGGGACTCGCTAACTATGGCTACACCTTC.

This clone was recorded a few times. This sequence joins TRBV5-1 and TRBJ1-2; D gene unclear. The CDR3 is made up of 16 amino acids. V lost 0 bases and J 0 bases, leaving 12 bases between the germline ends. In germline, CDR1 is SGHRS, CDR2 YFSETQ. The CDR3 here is CASSLDPGTSNYGYTF. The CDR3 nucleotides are TGCGCCAGCAGCTTGGACCCGGGAACGTCTAACTATGGCTACACCTTC.

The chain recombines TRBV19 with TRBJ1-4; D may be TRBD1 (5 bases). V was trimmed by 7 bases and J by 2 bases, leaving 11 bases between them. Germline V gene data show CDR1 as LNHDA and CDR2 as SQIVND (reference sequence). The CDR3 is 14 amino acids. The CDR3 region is CASTGVGTNEKLFF. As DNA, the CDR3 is TGTGCCAGTACGGGGGTCGGCACTAATGAAAAACTGTTTTTT.

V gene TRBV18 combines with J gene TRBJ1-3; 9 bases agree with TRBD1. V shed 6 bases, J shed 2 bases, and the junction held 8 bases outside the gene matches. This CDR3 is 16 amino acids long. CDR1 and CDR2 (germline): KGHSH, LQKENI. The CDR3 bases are TGTGCCAGCTCCCGACAGGGGGACTCAACTGGAAACACCATATATTTT. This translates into CASSRQGDSTGNTIYF.

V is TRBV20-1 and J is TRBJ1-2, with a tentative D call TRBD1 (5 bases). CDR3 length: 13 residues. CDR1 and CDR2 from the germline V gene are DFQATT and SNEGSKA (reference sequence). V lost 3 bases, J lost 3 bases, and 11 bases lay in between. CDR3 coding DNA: TGCAGTGCTAGTAGGGGCGTCGACTATGGCTACACCTTC. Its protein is CSASRGVDYGYTF.

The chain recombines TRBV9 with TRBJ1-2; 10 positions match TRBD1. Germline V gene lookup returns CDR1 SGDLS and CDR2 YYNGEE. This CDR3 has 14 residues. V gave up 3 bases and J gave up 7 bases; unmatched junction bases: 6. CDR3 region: CASSARTGGFGYTF. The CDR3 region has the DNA TGTGCCAGCAGCGCTCGGACAGGGGGTTTTGGCTACACCTTC. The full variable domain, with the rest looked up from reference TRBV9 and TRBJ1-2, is DSGVTQTPKHLITATGQRVTLRCSPRSGDLSVYWYQQSLDQGLQFLIQYYNGEERAKGNILERFSAQQFPDLHSELNLSSLELGDSALYFCASSARTGGFGYTFGSGTRLTVV.

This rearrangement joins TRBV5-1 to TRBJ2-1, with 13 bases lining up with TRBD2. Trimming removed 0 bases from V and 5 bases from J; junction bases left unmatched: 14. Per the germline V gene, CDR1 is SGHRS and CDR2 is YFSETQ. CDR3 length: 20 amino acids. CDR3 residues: CASSLGILAGGPLYDNEQFF. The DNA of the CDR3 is TGCGCCAGCAGCTTGGGGATACTAGCGGGAGGGCCTTTGTACGACAATGAGCAGTTCTTC.

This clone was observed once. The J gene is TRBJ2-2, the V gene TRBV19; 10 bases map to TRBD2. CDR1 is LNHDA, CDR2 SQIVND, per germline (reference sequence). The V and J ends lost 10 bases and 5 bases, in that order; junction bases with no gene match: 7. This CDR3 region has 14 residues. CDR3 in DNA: TGTGCCACCCACCGGGGACTAGCGACCGGGGAGCTGTTTTTT. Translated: CATHRGLATGELFF.

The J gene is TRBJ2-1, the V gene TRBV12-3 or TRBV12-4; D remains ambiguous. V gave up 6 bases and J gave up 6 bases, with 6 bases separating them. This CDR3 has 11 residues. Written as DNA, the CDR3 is TGTGCCAGCAGCCGCGGCAATGAGCAGTTCTTC. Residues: CASSRGNEQFF.

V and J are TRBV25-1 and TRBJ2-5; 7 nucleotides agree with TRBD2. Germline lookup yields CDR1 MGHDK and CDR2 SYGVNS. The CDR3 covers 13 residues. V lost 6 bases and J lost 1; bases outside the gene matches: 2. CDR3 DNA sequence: TGTGCCAGCAGGCGCGGGAGCCAAGAGACCCAGTACTTC. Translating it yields CASRRGSQETQYF.

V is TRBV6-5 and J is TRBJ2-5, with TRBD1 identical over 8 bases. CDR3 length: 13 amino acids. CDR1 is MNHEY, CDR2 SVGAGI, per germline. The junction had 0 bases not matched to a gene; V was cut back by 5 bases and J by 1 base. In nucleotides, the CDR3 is TGTGCCAGCAGTACAGGGGGCCAAGAGACCCAGTACTTC. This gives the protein CASSTGGQETQYF.

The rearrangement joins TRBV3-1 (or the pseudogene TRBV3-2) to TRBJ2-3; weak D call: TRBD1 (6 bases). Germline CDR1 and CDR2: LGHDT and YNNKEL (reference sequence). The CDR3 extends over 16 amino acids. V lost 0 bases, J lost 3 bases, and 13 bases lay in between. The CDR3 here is CASSQDLSRGTDTQYF. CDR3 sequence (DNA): TGTGCCAGCAGCCAAGATCTGTCTAGGGGGACAGATACGCAGTATTTT.

The CDR3: CASSLSLQGGAFF. CDR3 DNA sequence: TGTGCCAGCAGTTTATCCCTACAGGGTGGAGCTTTCTTT. V is TRBV28 and J is TRBJ1-1, with a possible D match to TRBD1 (6 bases). The CDR3 has 13 residues. The germline V gene encodes CDR1 MDHEN and CDR2 SYDVKM. V was trimmed by 1 base and J by 10 bases, leaving 13 bases between them.